The T cell receptor (beta chain) under discussion was sequenced for a study of blood T cell repertoires in COVID-19. Study-level background: Italy, Spain and the United States were the sources of the convalescent and acute COVID-19 samples. Sources were T cells, B-cell-depleted T cells, or PBMCs; the material itself was cDNA or gDNA.

The CDR3 length is 15 residues. The V gene's germline CDR1 is SGHTA and CDR2 FQGNSA. Germline trimming cut 2 bases from V and 0 bases from J; bases unmatched to any gene: 2. Original data processing: Amplified reference gene primers provided the basis for estimating nucleated cell counts. Measured with immunoSEQ multiplex PCR; TCRdb has only the in-frame clones, and not every one. Clonal size and the V and J genes are those of that table, whereas D and trimming came from the DNA. The sample has about 140,000 clones, approximately 91% seen once. The chain combines TRBV7-2 with TRBJ2-3, with TRBD2 matching 7 bases. This sequence originates from a man aged 50 to 59 with active or convalescent COVID-19. The source material was peripheral blood. As DNA, the CDR3 is TGTGCCAGCAGCTTACTAGCGGTAAGCACAGATACGCAGTATTTT. This translates into CASSLLAVSTDTQYF.